The text below deals with one TCR beta chain. The PCR ran on 60 Vbeta and 13 Jbeta primers. Libraries were prepared by immunoSEQ multiplex PCR; TCRdb keeps only in-frame clonotypes and omits some of them. Of 99,000 or so clones listed, around three quarters are singletons. This sample was included in a study of cytomegalovirus exposure and HLA in healthy donors. The TCR sequence derives from a man in his 60s in good health and CMV-seropositive. Sequenced: PBMCs.

DNA of the CDR3: TGTGCCAGCAGTGAACCGGGCAGGGTCTACGAGCAGTACTTC. Translation: CASSEPGRVYEQYF. V and J are TRBV6-1 and TRBJ2-7, with TRBD1 as a possible D gene (5 bases). V lost 2 bases to trimming and J lost 3 bases, with 11 bases between them. The germline CDR1 and CDR2 sequences are MNHNS and SASEGT. The CDR3 loop spans 14 amino acids.